This T cell receptor (beta chain) stems from a study of CD8 T cells in ankylosing spondylitis. Broader study findings: Within ankylosing spondylitis blood, a TCR beta motif made up of eight highly homologous variants appeared to be characteristic.

The length of the CDR3 is 13 residues. V gave up 3 bases and J gave up 6 bases, with 11 bases separating them. Note on this clonotype: The antigen is not known.

Each CDR3 protein gets one entry after TCRdb re-called the 5' RACE reads with MiXCR. The sample has over 600,000 distinct CDR3 sequences; around 19% are singletons. The sequenced material came from blood, either unsorted or a sorted T cell fraction (not recorded which). The receptor comes from a male donor with ankylosing spondylitis. The chain employs TRBV12-3 or TRBV12-4 and TRBJ1-1, with D maybe TRBD1 (5 bases). The CDR3 DNA reads TGTGCCAGCAGTTTGGGGCCGGGCTCTGAAGCTTTCTTT. As protein: CASSLGPGSEAFF.